A selection of T cell receptor beta chains follows, all from one sample in a study of T cell responses to AZD1222 COVID-19 vaccine. Measured with immunoSEQ multiplex PCR; TCRdb has only the in-frame clones, and not every one. The data contain 160,000 or so clones, 75% to 90% of them singletons. Sequences were derived from peripheral blood, sampled 28 days after the second AZD1222 dose. The receptors come from an adult who received the AZD1222 COVID-19 vaccine. Each CDR3 is given with its conserved first and last residue. Each record gives: D gene, clone size, J gene, V gene, CDR3 protein, CDR3 DNA. D genes are given only for firm matches. A row's size may be missing; if present it is once, few, many or a size class.

TRBD2 once TRBJ2-1 TRBV28 CASTHPGGEQFF TGTGCCAGCACCCATCCCGGGGGGGAGCAGTTCTTC
TRBD2 few TRBJ2-5 TRBV9 CASRLGSGRSEETQYF TGTGCCAGTCGTTTGGGGAGCGGGAGATCGGAGGAGACCCAGTACTTC
. . TRBJ2-2 TRBV28 CASSPSTGELFF TGTGCCAGCAGTCCCTCGACCGGGGAGCTGTTTTTT
. . TRBJ1-3 TRBV19 CASSISGTAVSGNTIYF TGTGCCAGTAGTATCTCCGGGACGGCCGTCTCTGGAAACACCATATATTTT
TRBD1 few TRBJ1-4 TRBV12-3/TRBV12-4 CASGRGLEKLFF TGTGCCAGTGGGAGGGGGCTTGAAAAACTGTTTTTT
TRBD1 . TRBJ2-3 TRBV27 CASSLYSTGRSTDTQYF TGTGCCAGCAGTTTATACTCGACAGGGCGGAGCACAGATACGCAGTATTTT
TRBD1 . TRBJ1-5 TRBV28 CASSSTGGGQPQHF TGTGCCAGCAGTTCCACAGGGGGAGGTCAGCCCCAGCATTTT
. . TRBJ1-2 TRBV7-9 CASSSPRARYGYTF TGTGCCAGCAGCTCCCCACGGGCCCGCTATGGCTACACCTTC
TRBD1 . TRBJ1-4 TRBV25-1 CASSEYDRANEKLFF TGTGCCAGCAGTGAATATGACAGGGCTAATGAAAAACTGTTTTTT
. . TRBJ1-5 TRBV29-1 CSVEVGQHQPQHF TGCAGCGTTGAAGTAGGACAGCATCAGCCCCAGCATTTT
TRBD2 . TRBJ2-1 TRBV11-2 CASSLFREAHNEQFF TGTGCCAGCAGCTTATTTCGGGAGGCACACAATGAGCAGTTCTTC